Listed below are T cell receptor beta chains from one sample, sequenced in a study of CD8+ T cells in alopecia areata. Some clones are missing from TCRdb's copy, which holds only in-frame ones; the method was immunoSEQ multiplex PCR. The data contain about 300,000 clones, roughly 64% of them seen just once; the ten biggest clones take up approximately 2%. The sample was CD4+ T cells sorted from blood, taken at week 24, from a patient treated with tofacitinib. These receptors originate from a human donor with alopecia areata. The CDR3 runs from the conserved cysteine through the conserved F or W. Each record gives: clone size, J gene, D gene, V gene, CDR3 DNA, CDR3 protein. A D gene is named only where the DNA matches it firmly. Not all rows give a size; the values are once, few, many and, for expanded clones, a class.

once,TRBJ2-7,-,TRBV29-1,TGCAGCGTTGCAGGGTCCTCATTGGACTACGAGCAGTACTTC,CSVAGSSLDYEQYF
-,TRBJ1-2,-,TRBV15,TGTGCCACCAGCAACCTTCGCCGGGGCAACTATGGCTACACCTTC,CATSNLRRGNYGYTF
-,TRBJ1-2,-,TRBV6-5,TGTGCCACCCGGGCCGACAGCTATGGCTACACCTTC,CATRADSYGYTF
once,TRBJ2-1,-,TRBV5-1,TGCGCCAGCAGCTTGGAACTAGATGCCCACCGGGAGCAGTTCTTC,CASSLELDAHREQFF
-,TRBJ2-7,-,TRBV27,TGTGCCAGCAGTTTATCGGGGTACGAGCAGTACTTC,CASSLSGYEQYF
-,TRBJ1-5,-,TRBV28,TGTGCCAGCAGTCGAGACAACAATCAGCCCCAGCATTTT,CASSRDNNQPQHF
few,TRBJ2-7,-,TRBV29-1,TGCAGCGTTGATAGGAGACTCAGCTCCTACGAGCAGTACTTC,CSVDRRLSSYEQYF
-,TRBJ1-6,-,TRBV7-9,TGTGCCAGCAGCGGACAAGGGGGGCTCCACTTT,CASSGQGGLHF
-,TRBJ2-1,TRBD2,TRBV30,TGTGCCTGGAGACGGGCTAGCGGGGGGTCGGATGAGCAGTTCTTC,CAWRRASGGSDEQFF
-,TRBJ2-7,-,TRBV4-1,TGCGCCAGCAGCCAAGGGGGCGGGAATCGCTACGAGCAGTACTTC,CASSQGGGNRYEQYF
few,TRBJ1-2,-,TRBV29-1,TGCAGCCTCAGGGAGCCCTCTAACTATGGCTACACCTTC,CSLREPSNYGYTF
few,TRBJ1-2,-,TRBV5-6,TGTGCCAGCAGCCACGGGAGGAGGGGCGCCTCTAACTATGGCTACACCTTC,CASSHGRRGASNYGYTF
once,TRBJ2-7,-,TRBV9,TGTGCCAGCAGCGTGGCAGAAGGCGAGCAGTACTTC,CASSVAEGEQYF
-,TRBJ2-2,TRBD1,TRBV5-4,TGTGCCAGCAGCTTGAACAGGGGGCGCCGAACCGGGGAGCTGTTTTTT,CASSLNRGRRTGELFF
-,TRBJ1-5,-,TRBV28,TGTGCCAGCAGTTTTTTCGGGGTAAATCAGCCCCAGCATTTT,CASSFFGVNQPQHF
-,TRBJ1-2,-,TRBV2,TGTGCCAGCAGTGAAGCGCTTCCGGGCAGTTATGGCTACACCTTC,CASSEALPGSYGYTF
once,TRBJ2-3,TRBD2,TRBV28,TGTGCCAGCAGTTTAACGGCGGGGGGAGCAGATACGCAGTATTTT,CASSLTAGGADTQYF
-,TRBJ1-5,-,TRBV21-1,TGTGCCAGCAGCAGTGGGGCAGGGGTCAATCAGCCCCAGCATTTT,CASSSGAGVNQPQHF
-,TRBJ2-3,TRBD2,TRBV7-9,TGTGCCACCCTAAGGGCTAGCGGGGGAATAGATACGCAGTATTTT,CATLRASGGIDTQYF
-,TRBJ1-6,-,TRBV2,TGTGCCAGCAGTGAACGGACTAATTCACCCCTCCACTTT,CASSERTNSPLHF
-,TRBJ2-7,TRBD1,TRBV30,TGTGCCTGGAGCCGGACAGGGAGCTACGAGCAGTACTTC,CAWSRTGSYEQYF
-,TRBJ2-6,TRBD2,TRBV9,TGTGCCAGCAGCACCGGCGGGGGGGCCGGGGGCGCTGGGGCCAACGTCCTGACTTTC,CASSTGGGAGGAGANVLTF
few,TRBJ2-6,-,TRBV2,TGTGCCAGCAGTGTCCGCTCTGGGGCCAACGTCCTGACTTTC,CASSVRSGANVLTF
-,TRBJ1-1,TRBD1,TRBV29-1,TGCAGCGTCCTTGTAGGCGCAGGGGGCGGAGACAGTGAAGCTTTCTTT,CSVLVGAGGGDSEAFF